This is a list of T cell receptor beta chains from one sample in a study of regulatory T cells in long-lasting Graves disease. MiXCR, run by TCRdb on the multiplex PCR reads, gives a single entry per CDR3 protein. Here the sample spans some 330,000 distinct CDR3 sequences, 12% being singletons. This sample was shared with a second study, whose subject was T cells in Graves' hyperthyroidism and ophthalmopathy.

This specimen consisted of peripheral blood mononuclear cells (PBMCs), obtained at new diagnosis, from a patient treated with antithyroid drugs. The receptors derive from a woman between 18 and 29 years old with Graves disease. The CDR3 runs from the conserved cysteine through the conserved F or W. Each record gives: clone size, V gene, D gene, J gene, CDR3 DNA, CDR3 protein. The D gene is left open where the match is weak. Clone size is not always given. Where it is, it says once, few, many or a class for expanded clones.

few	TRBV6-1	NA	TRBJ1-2	TGTGCCAGCGTAGGTAAAGGGAACTATGGCTACACCTTC	CASVGKGNYGYTF
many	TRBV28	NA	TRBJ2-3	TGTGCCAGCAGTTTGGCCCGGGGTACAGATACGCAGTATTTT	CASSLARGTDTQYF
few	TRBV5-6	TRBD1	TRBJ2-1	TGTGCCAGCAGCTCCCCGACAGGGAGCTCCTACAATGAGCAGTTCTTC	CASSSPTGSSYNEQFF
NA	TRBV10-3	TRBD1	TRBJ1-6	TGTGCCATCGGGCTGACAGGGACAGGTTCACCCCTCCACTTT	CAIGLTGTGSPLHF
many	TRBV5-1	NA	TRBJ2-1	TGCGCCAGCAGCTTACAGATCGTCTACAATGAGCAGTTCTTC	CASSLQIVYNEQFF
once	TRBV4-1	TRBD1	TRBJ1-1	TGCGCCAGCGGTAGAGTTGACAGGGATAACACTGAAGCTTTCTTT	CASGRVDRDNTEAFF
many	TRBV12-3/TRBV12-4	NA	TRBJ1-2	TGTGCCAGCAGTCCCCCCGGCAGAAACTATGGCTACACCTTC	CASSPPGRNYGYTF
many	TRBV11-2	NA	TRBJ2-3	TGTGCCAGCAGCCCCGGGGACTGGGGGACTAGCACAGATACGCAGTATTTT	CASSPGDWGTSTDTQYF
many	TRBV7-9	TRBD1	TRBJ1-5	TGTGCCAGCAGCACAACCCGGACAGGGGGCTTTGGGCAGCCCCAGCATTTT	CASSTTRTGGFGQPQHF
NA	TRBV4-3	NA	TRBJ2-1	TGCGCCAGCAGCCTAACAGGAGGGAACTCCTACAATGAGCAGTTCTTC	CASSLTGGNSYNEQFF
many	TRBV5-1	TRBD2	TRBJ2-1	TGCGCCAGCCGGACTAGCGGGGCGGCTACTGAGCAGTTCTTC	CASRTSGAATEQFF
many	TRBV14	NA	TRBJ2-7	TGTGCCAGCAGCCAAGGGCCAGGGGGGTTCGAGCAGTACTTC	CASSQGPGGFEQYF
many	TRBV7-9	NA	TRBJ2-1	TGTGCCAGCAGCTTCGAGACAAACCAGCAGTTCTTC	CASSFETNQQFF
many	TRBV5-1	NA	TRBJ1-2	TGCGCCAGCAGCCTCGGACCTGACCCTAACTATGGCTACACCTTC	CASSLGPDPNYGYTF
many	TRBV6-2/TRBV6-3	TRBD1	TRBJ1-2	TGTGCCAGCAGTTCACTCGCCGGGACAGGGGGTGGCTACACCTTC	CASSSLAGTGGGYTF
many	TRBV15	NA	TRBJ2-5	TGTGCCACCTCGCTTGTGCAGGGATGGATGGAGACCCAGTACTTC	CATSLVQGWMETQYF
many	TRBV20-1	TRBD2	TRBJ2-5	TGCAGTGCAAGGCGAGCGGGAACTAAAGAGACCCAGTACTTC	CSARRAGTKETQYF
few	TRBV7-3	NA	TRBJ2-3	TGTGCCAGCAGCCCAGGACATGGTGTAGATACGCAGTATTTT	CASSPGHGVDTQYF
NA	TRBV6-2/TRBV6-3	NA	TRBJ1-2	TGTGCCAGCTCGCAGGGGATCGTGGGCTACACCTTC	CASSQGIVGYTF
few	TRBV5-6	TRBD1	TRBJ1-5	TGTGCCAGCAGCTGGGGACAGGGGGCCGTCAATAGCAATCAGCCCCAGCATTTT	CASSWGQGAVNSNQPQHF
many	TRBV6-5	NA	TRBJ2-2	TGTGCCAGCAGTTACTCGGCCACACAGCCCCTTAACACCGGGGAGCTGTTTTTT	CASSYSATQPLNTGELFF
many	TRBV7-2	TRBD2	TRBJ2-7	TGTGCCAGCAGCTCCCCGGCTAGCGGGACCGATTACGAGCAGTACTTC	CASSSPASGTDYEQYF
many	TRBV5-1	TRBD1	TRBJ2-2	TGTGCCAGCAGTGACAGGGAAACCGGGGAGCTGTTTTTT	CASSDRETGELFF
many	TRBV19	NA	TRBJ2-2	TGTGCCAGTACTGTGAGGAACACCGGGGAGCTGTTTTTT	CASTVRNTGELFF
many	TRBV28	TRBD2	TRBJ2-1	TGTGCCAGCAGCCACGGCGGGGCTAGCGGGAGGAATGAGCAGTTCTTC	CASSHGGASGRNEQFF
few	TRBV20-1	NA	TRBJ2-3	TGCAGTGCTAGAGTGTCTAGAATTGCAGATACGCAGTATTTT	CSARVSRIADTQYF
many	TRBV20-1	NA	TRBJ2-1	TGCAGTGCTAGAGATCTTGGGTTCCCCTACAATGAGCAGTTCTTC	CSARDLGFPYNEQFF
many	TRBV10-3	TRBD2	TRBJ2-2	TGTGCCACTACCGGGACTAGCGAAAGGACCGGGGAGCTGTTTTTT	CATTGTSERTGELFF
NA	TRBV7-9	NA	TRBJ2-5	TGTGCCAGCAGCTCGGGACTCCTGTACCAAGAGACCCAGTACTTC	CASSSGLLYQETQYF